A single sample gave rise to the 10 T cell receptor beta chains below, sequenced in a study of cytomegalovirus exposure and HLA in healthy donors. The PCR was carried out with 60 Vbeta primers and 13 Jbeta primers. Produced via immunoSEQ multiplex PCR; TCRdb's table is partial and in-frame only. The table records about 150,000 clones, roughly 72% of them present only once. Sequencing was done on a sample of PBMCs. The receptors were sampled from a man aged 25 to 45 in good health and CMV-seronegative.

V usage is TRBV6-5 and J usage is TRBJ2-2, with 7 nucleotides matching TRBD1. Germline V lookup: CDR1 MNHEY, CDR2 SVGAGI. The CDR3 is 14 residues long. Losses at the gene ends were 9 bases for V and 4 bases for J; bases not matched to a gene: 8. The CDR3 region has the DNA TGTGCCAGTGGGGACAGTCTAAGCACCGGGGAGCTGTTTTTT. It is translated as CASGDSLSTGELFF.

This clone showed up just a few times. The gene calls are TRBV18 and TRBJ2-1, with 11 positions matching TRBD1. V was pared by 0 bases and J by 9 bases, with 7 bases of the junction left unmatched. This CDR3 has 16 amino acids. Germline lookup yields CDR1 KGHSH and CDR2 LQKENI. Here the CDR3 DNA reads TGTGCCAGCTCACCACCAGTTGGGACAGGGGGTGGTGAGCAGTTCTTC. Translated, it gives CASSPPVGTGGGEQFF.

The chain employs TRBV28 and TRBJ1-5; D ambiguous. The CDR3 covers 12 residues. Germline CDR1 reads MDHEN; CDR2 reads SYDVKM. V was shortened by 4 bases and J by 7 bases, with 8 bases between the two germline ends. The DNA for the CDR3 is TGTGCCAGCAGTTCTGGCCCCCAGCCCCAGCATTTT. It encodes CASSSGPQPQHF.

This clone was seen a handful of times. The chain carries TRBV7-9 and TRBJ1-1; 9 nucleotides match TRBD1. The CDR3 covers 15 residues. V was pared by 5 bases and J by 4 bases, with 8 bases of the junction left unmatched. CDR1 SEHNR and CDR2 FQNEAQ come from the germline V gene (reference sequence). The CDR3 spells CASSHLQGAGTEAFF. CDR3 sequence (DNA): TGTGCCAGCAGCCACCTACAGGGGGCCGGCACTGAAGCTTTCTTT.

This rearrangement joins TRBV27 to TRBJ2-3; 10 bases match TRBD2. CDR3 size: 15 residues. J was trimmed by 2 bases and V by 6 bases; bases with no gene match: 5. Germline assignment: CDR1 MNHEY and CDR2 SMNVEV (reference sequence). CDR3 bases: TGTGCCAGCAGCGTGACTAGCGGGTCCACAGATACGCAGTATTTT. This gives the protein CASSVTSGSTDTQYF.

The gene calls are TRBV11-3 and TRBJ2-3, with 9 bases fitting TRBD2. V lost 5 bases and J lost 0; bases outside the gene matches: 3. Germline V lookup: CDR1 SGHNT, CDR2 YENEEA. The CDR3 consists of 15 residues. CDR3 in DNA: TGTGCCAGCAGCGGTAGCGGGGGAAGCACAGATACGCAGTATTTT. It translates to CASSGSGGSTDTQYF.

The V call is TRBV6-6, the J call TRBJ2-1, with 8 positions matching TRBD1. Germline loops: CDR1 MNHNY, CDR2 SVGAGI (reference sequence). The CDR3 is 13 amino acids. V gave up 2 bases and J gave up 8 bases; unmatched junction bases: 2. CDR3 coding DNA: TGTGCCAGCAGTTACCAGACAGGGGATGAGCAGTTCTTC. This encodes CASSYQTGDEQFF.

The rearrangement links TRBV11-2 to TRBJ2-7, with D perhaps matching TRBD2 (5 bases). V was pared by 4 bases and J by 4 bases, with 17 bases between. Germline V gene data show CDR1 as SGHAT and CDR2 as FQNNGV. This CDR3 has 15 amino acids. CDR3 in amino acids: CASSSRTASPYEQYF. The CDR3 DNA reads as TGTGCCAGCAGCTCGAGGACTGCTTCCCCATACGAGCAGTACTTC.

J is TRBJ2-7 and V is TRBV6-1, with 11 positions matching TRBD1. V shed 8 bases, J shed 2 bases, and the junction held 2 bases outside the gene matches. Germline V gene sequence: CDR1 MNHNS, CDR2 SASEGT. CDR3 size: 13 residues. Written as DNA, the CDR3 is TGTGCCAGCCGGGACAGGGGGACCTACGAGCAGTACTTC. As protein: CASRDRGTYEQYF.

With regard to this clone: This specimen includes other DNA sequences encoding the same CDR3. The chain combines TRBV5-8 with TRBJ2-3, with unresolved D. Germline V CDR1 and CDR2: SGHTS, YDEGEE. Trimming cost V 2 bases and J 3 bases, with 7 bases left between them. The CDR3 has 13 amino acids. The CDR3 reads CASSLAYTDTQYF. The DNA of the CDR3 is TGTGCCAGCAGCTTAGCCTATACAGATACGCAGTATTTT.